The clone carrying this T cell receptor beta chain appeared a single time. This entry comes from a study of blood T cell repertoires in COVID-19. Only in-frame clones appear in the TCRdb table, and some are missing; sequencing was by immunoSEQ multiplex PCR. This sample has roughly 290,000 clones, with about 93% found just once. CDR3 length: 15 amino acids. The V and J ends lost 0 bases and 8 bases, in that order; junction bases with no gene match: 8. CDR1 is SGHTA and CDR2 is FQGTGA in the germline V gene. This clonotype was sampled from a woman in her thirties with COVID-19, enrolled during active disease. This chain uses TRBV7-3 with TRBJ1-2; 8 bases are shared with TRBD1. The specimen sequenced was peripheral blood. CDR3 protein: CASSLTKSAGGGYTF. In nucleotides, the CDR3 is TGTGCCAGCAGCTTAACGAAGTCGGCAGGGGGCGGCTACACCTTC. Full variable domain (outside the CDR3, taken from reference TRBV7-3 and TRBJ1-2): GAGVSQTPSNKVTEKGKYVELRCDPISGHTALYWYRQSLGQGPEFLIYFQGTGAADDSGLPNDRFFAVRPEGSVSTLKIQRTERGDSAVYLCASSLTKSAGGGYTFGSGTRLTVV.